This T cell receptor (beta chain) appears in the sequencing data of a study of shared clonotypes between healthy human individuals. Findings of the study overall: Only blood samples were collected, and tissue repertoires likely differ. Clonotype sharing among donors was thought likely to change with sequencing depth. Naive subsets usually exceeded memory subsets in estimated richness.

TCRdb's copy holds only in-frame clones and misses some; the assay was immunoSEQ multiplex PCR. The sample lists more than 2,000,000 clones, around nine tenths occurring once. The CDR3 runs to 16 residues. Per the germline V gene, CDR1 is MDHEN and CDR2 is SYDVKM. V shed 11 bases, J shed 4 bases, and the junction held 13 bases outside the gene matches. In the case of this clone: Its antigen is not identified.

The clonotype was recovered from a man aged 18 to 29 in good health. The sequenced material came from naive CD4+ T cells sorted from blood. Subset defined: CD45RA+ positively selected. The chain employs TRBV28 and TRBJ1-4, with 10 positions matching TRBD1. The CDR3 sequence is CAAGRGQGLINEKLFF. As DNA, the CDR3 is TGTGCCGCCGGCCGGGGACAGGGGTTGATTAATGAAAAACTGTTTTTT. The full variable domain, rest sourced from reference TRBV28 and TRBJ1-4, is DVKVTQSSRYLVKRTGEKVFLECVQDMDHENMFWYRQDPGLGLRLIYFSYDVKMKEKGDIPEGYSVSREKKERFSLILESASTNQTSMYLCAAGRGQGLINEKLFFGSGTQLSVL.